The rows below give T cell receptor beta chains drawn from one sample of a study of T cell changes during pregnancy in multiple sclerosis. TCRdb's table, derived via immunoSEQ multiplex PCR, lists solely in-frame clones and lacks some. The sample lists around 70,000 clones; approximately 92% were seen once. The sample consisted of peripheral blood, taken in the second trimester of pregnancy. The receptor set was obtained from a female donor with multiple sclerosis, enrolled in a pregnancy study. Both conserved end residues are part of each CDR3. The order of the fields is J gene, V gene, clone size, D gene, CDR3 protein, CDR3 DNA. The D gene is left open where the match is weak. Only some rows state a clone size, as once, few, many or a class for expanded clones.

j_gene: TRBJ1-5
v_gene: TRBV19
abundance: once
d_gene: -
CDR3aa: CASSEDRGMGLPQHF
CDR3nt: TGTGCCAGTAGTGAAGATCGGGGAATGGGTCTGCCCCAGCATTTT

j_gene: TRBJ1-4
v_gene: TRBV7-9
abundance: -
d_gene: -
CDR3aa: CASSLGRDSEKLFF
CDR3nt: TGTGCCAGCAGCTTAGGCCGGGACTCTGAAAAACTGTTTTTT

j_gene: TRBJ1-1
v_gene: TRBV28
abundance: -
d_gene: -
CDR3aa: CASTPKAGVNTEAFF
CDR3nt: TGTGCCAGCACTCCTAAGGCAGGGGTTAACACTGAAGCTTTCTTT

j_gene: TRBJ1-2
v_gene: TRBV30
abundance: -
d_gene: -
CDR3aa: CAWSGDTGFYGYTF
CDR3nt: TGTGCCTGGAGTGGGGACACCGGGTTCTATGGCTACACCTTC

j_gene: TRBJ2-7
v_gene: TRBV29-1
abundance: -
d_gene: -
CDR3aa: CTVGQAHEQYF
CDR3nt: TGCACCGTTGGGCAGGCACACGAGCAGTACTTC

j_gene: TRBJ1-2
v_gene: TRBV9
abundance: -
d_gene: TRBD1
CDR3aa: CASSPPPGQRIYGYTF
CDR3nt: TGTGCCAGCAGCCCCCCACCGGGACAGAGGATCTATGGCTACACCTTC

j_gene: TRBJ1-4
v_gene: TRBV14
abundance: -
d_gene: -
CDR3aa: CASSQVAGPAEKLFF
CDR3nt: TGTGCCAGCAGCCAAGTCGCGGGGCCGGCTGAAAAACTGTTTTTT

j_gene: TRBJ2-3
v_gene: TRBV27
abundance: -
d_gene: TRBD2
CDR3aa: CASSLFSLAGRTDTQYF
CDR3nt: TGTGCCAGCAGTTTATTTTCCCTAGCGGGACGCACAGATACGCAGTATTTT

j_gene: TRBJ1-5
v_gene: TRBV30
abundance: -
d_gene: -
CDR3aa: CAWSTHQGPGNQPQHF
CDR3nt: TGTGCCTGGAGTACGCATCAGGGCCCGGGCAATCAGCCCCAGCATTTT

j_gene: TRBJ1-4
v_gene: TRBV6-5
abundance: -
d_gene: TRBD1
CDR3aa: CASSGNRGEKLFF
CDR3nt: TGTGCCAGCAGTGGTAACAGGGGGGAAAAACTGTTTTTT

j_gene: TRBJ1-4
v_gene: TRBV5-4
abundance: few
d_gene: TRBD1
CDR3aa: CASSQTGINEKLFF
CDR3nt: TGTGCCAGCAGCCAGACAGGGATCAATGAAAAACTGTTTTTT

j_gene: TRBJ2-4
v_gene: TRBV5-6
abundance: -
d_gene: TRBD1
CDR3aa: CASSLGRQGINIQYF
CDR3nt: TGTGCCAGCAGCTTGGGGCGACAGGGAATCAACATTCAGTACTTC

j_gene: TRBJ2-3
v_gene: TRBV30
abundance: -
d_gene: -
CDR3aa: CAWSGGEGTQYF
CDR3nt: TGTGCCTGGAGTGGGGGGGAAGGGACGCAGTATTTT

j_gene: TRBJ1-5
v_gene: TRBV6-1
abundance: -
d_gene: TRBD1
CDR3aa: CASSWTGGDQPQHF
CDR3nt: TGTGCCAGCAGTTGGACAGGGGGCGATCAGCCCCAGCATTTT

j_gene: TRBJ2-1
v_gene: TRBV7-9
abundance: -
d_gene: -
CDR3aa: CASSLGSAGAYNEQFF
CDR3nt: TGTGCCAGCAGCTTAGGGTCCGCGGGGGCGTACAATGAGCAGTTCTTC

j_gene: TRBJ1-6
v_gene: TRBV12-5
abundance: -
d_gene: TRBD1
CDR3aa: CASGEGQGSSYNSPLHF
CDR3nt: TGTGCTAGTGGTGAAGGACAGGGTAGCTCCTATAATTCACCCCTCCACTTT

j_gene: TRBJ1-5
v_gene: TRBV7-2
abundance: -
d_gene: -
CDR3aa: CASSQMGGYTQPQHF
CDR3nt: TGTGCCAGCAGCCAAATGGGGGGATATACTCAGCCCCAGCATTTT

j_gene: TRBJ2-2
v_gene: TRBV23-1
abundance: -
d_gene: -
CDR3aa: CASLLTVVKGRTGELFF
CDR3nt: TGCGCCAGCTTGCTAACCGTAGTGAAGGGGCGGACCGGGGAGCTGTTTTTT

j_gene: TRBJ1-5
v_gene: TRBV30
abundance: -
d_gene: TRBD1
CDR3aa: CAWSGGTGNQPQHF
CDR3nt: TGTGCCTGGAGTGGCGGGACAGGTAATCAGCCCCAGCATTTT

j_gene: TRBJ2-5
v_gene: TRBV7-3
abundance: -
d_gene: TRBD1
CDR3aa: CASSLAGDSRLDF
CDR3nt: TGTGCCAGCAGCCTAGCCGGGGACAGCCGGTTGGACTTC

j_gene: TRBJ1-4
v_gene: TRBV7-6
abundance: -
d_gene: -
CDR3aa: CASSLAFGGQLNEKLFF
CDR3nt: TGTGCCAGCAGCTTAGCGTTCGGAGGACAGTTAAATGAAAAACTGTTTTTT

j_gene: TRBJ1-3
v_gene: TRBV4-3
abundance: once
d_gene: TRBD1
CDR3aa: CASTPSLGGASSGNTIYF
CDR3nt: TGCGCCAGCACCCCAAGCTTAGGGGGCGCTTCTAGTGGAAACACCATATATTTT

j_gene: TRBJ2-5
v_gene: TRBV5-1
abundance: -
d_gene: -
CDR3aa: CASSLDGATGETQYF
CDR3nt: TGCGCCAGCAGCTTGGATGGAGCGACAGGAGAGACCCAGTACTTC

j_gene: TRBJ1-6
v_gene: TRBV18
abundance: -
d_gene: -
CDR3aa: CASSPLDRSNSPLHF
CDR3nt: TGTGCCAGCTCACCACTGGACAGAAGCAATTCACCCCTCCACTTT

j_gene: TRBJ1-6
v_gene: TRBV7-3
abundance: -
d_gene: TRBD1
CDR3aa: CASSQAGGDSPLHF
CDR3nt: TGTGCCAGCAGCCAAGCAGGGGGCGATTCACCCCTCCACTTT